A selection of T cell receptor beta chains follows, all from one sample in a study of blood T cell repertoires in COVID-19. The assay was immunoSEQ multiplex PCR, and TCRdb's table has in-frame clones only and misses some. The data show 95,000 to 110,000 clones, with about 80% seen just once and over 20% held by the top ten. Material for sequencing was peripheral blood. The receptors were gathered from a man aged 55 to 70 with acute or convalescent COVID-19. The CDR3 runs from the conserved cysteine through the conserved F or W. The D gene is left open where the match is weak. For some rows the clone size is stated as once, few or many, or as a class when expanded; others skip it.

NA	TRBV5-1	NA	TRBJ2-2	TGCGCCAGCAGCTTGGTGGGCAGGACGAACACCGGGGAGCTGTTTTTT	CASSLVGRTNTGELFF
NA	TRBV2	NA	TRBJ2-1	TGTGCCAGCAGTTACCAGGACAGTAAAGTGGATGAGCAGTTCTTC	CASSYQDSKVDEQFF
NA	TRBV4-2	TRBD2	TRBJ2-7	TGTGCCAGCAGCCAAGTGGGTAGCGGGGGATCCTACGAGCAGTACTTC	CASSQVGSGGSYEQYF
NA	TRBV28	NA	TRBJ1-5	TGTGCCAGCAGTACCAGACAGACATCCCAGCATTTT	CASSTRQTSQHF
NA	TRBV5-1	NA	TRBJ2-7	TGCGCCAGCAGCTTGGCCGGGACACACTCCTACGAGCAGTACTTC	CASSLAGTHSYEQYF
NA	TRBV6-5	NA	TRBJ2-5	TGTGCCAGCAGGGAGACAGGAAGCGAGACCCAGTACTTC	CASRETGSETQYF
NA	TRBV3-1/TRBV3-2	NA	TRBJ2-1	TGTGCCAGCAGCCAAGGATGGGGGGATTATGAGCAGTTCTTC	CASSQGWGDYEQFF
few	TRBV4-1	TRBD1	TRBJ1-1	TGCGCCAGCAGCCAAGATTGGTGGCAGGGGGCGCGCACTGAAGCTTTCTTT	CASSQDWWQGARTEAFF
once	TRBV7-6	TRBD2	TRBJ2-3	TGTGCCAGCCTCCAGTCCGGGGGGGCTTCGGATACGCAGTATTTT	CASLQSGGASDTQYF
NA	TRBV6-2/TRBV6-3	TRBD1	TRBJ2-1	TGTGCCAGCAGCCAAGGACAGGGGGATTACAATGAGCAGTTCTTC	CASSQGQGDYNEQFF